The clone carrying this TCR beta chain was counted once. This record belongs to a study of blood T cell repertoires in COVID-19. V was pared by 4 bases and J by 5 bases, with 8 bases of the junction left unmatched. Germline assignment: CDR1 SGHRS and CDR2 YFSETQ. This CDR3 spans 15 amino acids. Authors' analysis steps: By means of reference gene primer amplification, nucleated cell counts were estimated. The data were produced by immunoSEQ multiplex PCR, yet TCRdb's version contains in-frame clones alone and is incomplete. D and trimming come from the DNA, and the V and J calls and clone size come from that table. The sample includes around 68,000 clones, 85% to 95% of them seen just once.

The TCR originated in a man between 65 and 85 years old with active COVID-19. The chain combines TRBV5-1 with TRBJ2-5; 10 nucleotides align to TRBD1. Material: peripheral blood. The CDR3 sequence: CASSPRQGALETQYF. DNA for the CDR3: TGCGCCAGCAGCCCCCGACAGGGGGCGCTTGAGACCCAGTACTTC.